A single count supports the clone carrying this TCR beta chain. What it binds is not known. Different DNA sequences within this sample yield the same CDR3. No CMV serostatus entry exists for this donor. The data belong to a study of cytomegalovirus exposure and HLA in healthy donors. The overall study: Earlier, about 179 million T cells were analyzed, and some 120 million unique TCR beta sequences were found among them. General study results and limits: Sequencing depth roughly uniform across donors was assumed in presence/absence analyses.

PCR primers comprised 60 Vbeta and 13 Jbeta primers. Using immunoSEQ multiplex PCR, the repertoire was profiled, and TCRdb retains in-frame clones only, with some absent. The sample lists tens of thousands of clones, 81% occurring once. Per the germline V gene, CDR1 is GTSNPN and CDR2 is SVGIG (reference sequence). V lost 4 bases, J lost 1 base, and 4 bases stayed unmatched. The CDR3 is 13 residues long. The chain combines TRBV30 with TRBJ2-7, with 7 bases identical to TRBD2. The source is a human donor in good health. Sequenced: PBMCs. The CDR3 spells CAWKGRGSYEQYF. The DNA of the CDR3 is TGTGCCTGGAAAGGGCGGGGGTCCTACGAGCAGTACTTC.